This T cell receptor (beta chain) originates from a study of CD8 T cells in ankylosing spondylitis. Study-wide points: Characteristic of ankylosing spondylitis blood, it appeared, was a TCR beta motif comprising roughly eight highly homologous variants. Researchers report that disease-linked clones proved CD8+ and relatively rare in peripheral blood.

To note about this clonotype: Its antigen is as yet unknown.

Quantitative 5'-RACE with molecular barcodes produced the TCR beta libraries. TCRdb processed the 5' RACE reads anew with MiXCR; each CDR3 protein has one entry. Of 500,000 to 550,000 distinct CDR3 sequences in the sample, roughly 13% were seen once. The CDR3 length is 18 residues. V lost 7 bases and J lost 4; bases outside the gene matches: 19. Input material: blood, either unsorted or a sorted T cell fraction (not recorded which). The receptor comes from a male donor with ankylosing spondylitis. The rearrangement joins TRBV12-3 or TRBV12-4 to TRBJ2-1, with TRBD2 matching 7 bases. The chain's CDR3 is CASTPIGYFGRDYNEQFF. Here the CDR3 DNA reads TGTGCCAGCACCCCCATCGGGTATTTTGGGAGGGATTACAATGAGCAGTTCTTC.